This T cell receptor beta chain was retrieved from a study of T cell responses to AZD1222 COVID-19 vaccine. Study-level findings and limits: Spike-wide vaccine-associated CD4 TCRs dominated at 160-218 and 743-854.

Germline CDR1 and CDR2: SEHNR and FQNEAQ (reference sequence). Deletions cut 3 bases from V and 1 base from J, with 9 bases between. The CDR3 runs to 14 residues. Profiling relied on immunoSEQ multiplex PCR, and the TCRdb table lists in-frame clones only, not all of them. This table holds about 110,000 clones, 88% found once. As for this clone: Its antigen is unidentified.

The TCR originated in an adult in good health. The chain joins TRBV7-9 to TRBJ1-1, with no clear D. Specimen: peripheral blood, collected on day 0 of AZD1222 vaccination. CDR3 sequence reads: CASSFRGANTEAFF. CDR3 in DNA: TGTGCCAGCAGCTTTCGGGGAGCGAACACTGAAGCTTTCTTT.